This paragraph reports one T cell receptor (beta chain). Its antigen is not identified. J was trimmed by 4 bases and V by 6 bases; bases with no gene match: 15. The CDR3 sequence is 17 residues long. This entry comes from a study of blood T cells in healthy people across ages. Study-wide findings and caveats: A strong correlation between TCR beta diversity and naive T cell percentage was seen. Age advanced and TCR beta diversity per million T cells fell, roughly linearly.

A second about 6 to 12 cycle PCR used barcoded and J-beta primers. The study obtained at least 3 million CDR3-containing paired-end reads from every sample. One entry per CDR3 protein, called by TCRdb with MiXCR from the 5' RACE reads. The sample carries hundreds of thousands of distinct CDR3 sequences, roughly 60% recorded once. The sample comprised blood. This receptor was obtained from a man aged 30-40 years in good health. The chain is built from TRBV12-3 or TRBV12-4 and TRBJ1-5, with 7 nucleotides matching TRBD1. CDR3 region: CASRPAPYRGGNQPQHF. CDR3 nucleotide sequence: TGTGCCAGCAGGCCGGCCCCTTACAGGGGCGGGAATCAGCCCCAGCATTTT.